The 28 T cell receptor beta chains below come from one sample, sequenced in a study of cytotoxic CD8 clonotypes in ibrutinib-treated CLL. Repertoires were generated with immunoSEQ multiplex PCR, while TCRdb's copy carries only in-frame clones and drops some. This table has approximately 97,000 clones, 60% to 80% appearing once. The source material was PBMCs, sampled after 24 months of ibrutinib treatment. The receptors were sampled from a human donor with chronic lymphocytic leukemia.

The chain uses TRBV9 and TRBJ2-1; D remains ambiguous. CDR1 and CDR2 from the germline V gene are SGDLS and YYNGEE. This CDR3 spans 12 amino acids. Trimming pared 0 bases from V and 6 bases from J, leaving 4 bases between. The DNA of the CDR3 is TGTGCCAGCAGCGTAGGGAGCAATGAGCAGTTCTTC. Translated, it gives CASSVGSNEQFF.

CDR3 bases: TGTGCCATCAGTGCGGCAGACAGGGGCCAGGGGGCCGGGGAGCTGTTTTTT. As protein: CAISAADRGQGAGELFF. V is TRBV10-3 and J is TRBJ2-2, with 8 bases fitting TRBD1. Germline-derived CDR1 and CDR2 are ENHRY and SYGVKD. The length of the CDR3 is 17 residues. Trimming took 4 bases from V and 6 from J; bases not matched to a gene: 13.

The rearrangement links TRBV5-1 to TRBJ2-3, with 8 bases matching TRBD2. J was trimmed by 2 bases and V by 4 bases; bases with no gene match: 12. The CDR3 extends over 17 amino acids. The germline CDR1 and CDR2 sequences are SGHRS and YFSETQ. CDR3 nucleotides: TGCGCCAGCAGCCCCCCCGGGTTAGCGGGGAACACAGATACGCAGTATTTT. Translating gives CASSPPGLAGNTDTQYF.

This clone was seen a few times. This chain connects TRBV5-5 to TRBJ2-7, with D possibly matching TRBD1 (5 bases). The CDR3 is made up of 15 amino acids. The V and J ends lost 5 bases and 2 bases respectively, with 17 bases between them. From germline, CDR1 is SGHKS and CDR2 YYEKEE (reference sequence). CDR3 region: CASRPWGEATYEQYF. As DNA, the CDR3 is TGTGCCAGCAGACCTTGGGGCGAGGCAACCTACGAGCAGTACTTC.

V usage is TRBV18 and J usage is TRBJ2-7; D perhaps matches TRBD1 (5 bases). With 2 bases removed from V and 4 bases from J, the gap between germline ends came to 12 bases. CDR1 KGHSH and CDR2 LQKENI come from the germline V gene. The CDR3 spans 14 residues. The CDR3 coding sequence is TGTGCCAGCTCACCAAATGGCGCAGGGTACGAGCAGTACTTC. Protein product: CASSPNGAGYEQYF.

The rearrangement joins TRBV9 to TRBJ2-1; 8 positions agree with TRBD2. After removal of 4 bases from V and 7 bases from J, the junction contained 13 bases not matched to a gene. CDR1 and CDR2 from the germline V gene are SGDLS and YYNGEE. The CDR3 is 16 residues long. The CDR3 nucleotides are TGTGCCAGCAGCAAGACCAAGTCTCGGGGGGGAAATGAGCAGTTCTTC. Protein: CASSKTKSRGGNEQFF.

V gene TRBV27 combines with J gene TRBJ2-2; a possible D gene is TRBD1 (6 bases). The germline gives CDR1 MNHEY, CDR2 SMNVEV (reference sequence). Trimming stripped 8 bases from V and 6 bases from J, with 7 bases between. The CDR3 length is 11 residues. CDR3 nucleotides: TGTGCCAGCGAGGGGGCCGGGGAGCTGTTTTTT. It is translated as CASEGAGELFF.

This chain links TRBV6-5 with TRBJ2-7; 11 positions agree with TRBD2. V trimming: 5 bases; J trimming: 6 bases; junction bases outside the gene matches: 6. CDR1 is MNHEY, CDR2 SVGAGI, per germline. The CDR3 runs to 14 residues. CDR3 region: CASSLSGRAGEQYF. The DNA of the CDR3 is TGTGCCAGCAGTCTTAGCGGGAGGGCAGGCGAGCAGTACTTC.

This chain uses TRBV15 with TRBJ2-1; no clear D gene. The V and J ends lost 0 bases and 8 bases respectively, with 5 bases between them. The germline CDR1 and CDR2 sequences are LNHNV and YYDKDF (reference sequence). The CDR3 contains 12 residues. CDR3 sequence: CATSRDRDEQFF. The CDR3 DNA reads TGTGCCACCAGCAGAGATCGCGATGAGCAGTTCTTC.

Notes on this clone: Other DNA sequences in this specimen translate into the identical CDR3. The chain's CDR3 is CAWSVRRADTQYF. The CDR3 nucleotides read TGTGCCTGGAGTGTACGACGGGCAGATACGCAGTATTTT. The J gene is TRBJ2-3, the V gene TRBV30; D remains unclear. The germline V gene has CDR1 GTSNPN and CDR2 SVGIG (reference sequence). Trimming took 0 bases from V and 4 from J, leaving 8 bases between them. This CDR3 spans 13 amino acids.

The CDR3 bases are TGTGCCAGCAGGCTAGGGTGGGGCTTGGGGGTGATCAATACGCAGTATTTT. It codes for CASRLGWGLGVINTQYF. The rearrangement links TRBV7-2 to TRBJ2-3; D may correspond to TRBD1 or TRBD2 (5 bases each). Germline loops: CDR1 SGHTA, CDR2 FQGNSA. Trimming stripped 6 bases from V and 7 bases from J, with 26 bases between. The CDR3 runs to 17 residues.

The chain employs TRBV14 and TRBJ1-4, with D hard to call. The CDR3 spans 14 residues. The V gene's germline CDR1 is SGHDN and CDR2 FVKESK. V gave up 3 bases and J gave up 5 bases, with 10 bases separating them. CDR3 nucleotides: TGTGCCAGCAGCCATCGGACGGTAAATGAAAAACTGTTTTTT. As protein: CASSHRTVNEKLFF. Variable domain in full (rest from reference TRBV14 and TRBJ1-4): EAGVTQFPSHSVIEKGQTVTLRCDPISGHDNLYWYRRVMGKEIKFLLHFVKESKQDESGMPNNRFLAERTGGTYSTLKVQPAELEDSGVYFCASSHRTVNEKLFFGSGTQLSVL.

The chain carries TRBV28 and TRBJ1-5; no clear D gene. CDR3 length equals 15 residues. Germline loops: CDR1 MDHEN, CDR2 SYDVKM. Trimming cost V 1 base and J 2 bases, with 9 bases left between them. CDR3 coding DNA: TGTGCCAGCAGTTTATTCGGGGTGGGCAATCAGCCCCAGCATTTT. It is translated as CASSLFGVGNQPQHF.

The CDR3 is CSAPRGEIKTYNEQFF. Written as DNA, the CDR3 is TGCAGCGCCCCGAGAGGAGAGATAAAAACCTACAATGAGCAGTTCTTC. J is TRBJ2-1 and V is TRBV29-1, with no clear D. Germline lookup yields CDR1 SQVTM and CDR2 ANQGSEA. The V end was cut by 7 bases, the J end by 2 bases, with 21 bases between. This CDR3 spans 16 amino acids.

The chain joins TRBV5-4 to TRBJ2-5; tentatively, D is TRBD1 or TRBD2 (5 bases each). The CDR3 covers 13 residues. The germline V gene encodes CDR1 SGHNT and CDR2 YYREEE (reference sequence). The germline V and J ends were trimmed by 7 bases and 1 base, with 11 bases remaining between them. The CDR3 loop is CASANGAQETQYF. CDR3 nucleotides: TGTGCCAGCGCCAACGGGGCCCAAGAGACCCAGTACTTC.

V usage is TRBV2 and J usage is TRBJ1-5, with 9 bases lining up with TRBD1. This CDR3 comprises 15 residues. V lost 3 bases, J lost 6 bases, and 6 bases stayed unmatched. CDR1 is SNHLY, CDR2 FYNNEI, per germline. CDR3 bases: TGTGCCAGCAGTGAGGCACAGGGGGCTAGTCAGCCCCAGCATTTT. This sequence encodes CASSEAQGASQPQHF. Using reference TRBV2 and TRBJ1-5 for the parts outside the CDR3, the full variable domain is EPEVTQTPSHQVTQMGQEVILRCVPISNHLYFYWYRQILGQKVEFLVSFYNNEISEKSEIFDDQFSVERPDGSNFTLKIRSTKLEDSAMYFCASSEAQGASQPQHFGDGTRLSIL.

The J gene is TRBJ1-1, the V gene TRBV5-1; D is unclear. The germline V gene has CDR1 SGHRS and CDR2 YFSETQ. Trimming removed 4 bases at V and 6 bases at J, with 16 bases between. CDR3 length: 14 residues. For the CDR3, the DNA is TGCGCCAGCAGCGTTTCGGGAGTTTATGCTGAAGCTTTCTTT. This translates into CASSVSGVYAEAFF.

The rearrangement links TRBV29-1 to TRBJ2-7; TRBD1 is a possible D gene (6 bases). Trimming removed 6 bases from V and 2 bases from J, with 14 bases in between. The length of the CDR3 is 13 residues. From germline, CDR1 is SQVTM and CDR2 ANQGSEA. Written as DNA, the CDR3 is TGCAGCGTCCGGGACACCGGCCCCTACGAGCAGTACTTC. Encoded protein: CSVRDTGPYEQYF.

This chain joins TRBV6-4 and TRBJ1-1, with 8 nucleotides matching TRBD1. In germline, CDR1 is MRHNA, CDR2 SNTAGT. J gave up 0 bases and V 5 bases, and 5 bases lay outside the gene matches. The CDR3 spans 15 residues. In nucleotides, the CDR3 is TGTGCCAGCAGTAAGGGACAGGTGATGAACACTGAAGCTTTCTTT. Residues: CASSKGQVMNTEAFF.

CDR3 sequence reads: CASSLAGFYEQYF. In DNA, the CDR3 is TGTGCCAGCAGCTTAGCGGGGTTCTACGAGCAGTACTTC. This chain joins TRBV7-2 and TRBJ2-7; D not resolved. The germline V gene encodes CDR1 SGHTA and CDR2 FQGNSA. V was pared by 0 bases and J by 3 bases, with 6 bases between. The CDR3 spans 13 residues.

The rearrangement links TRBV5-1 to TRBJ2-7, with 7 positions matching TRBD1. The V segment lost 7 bases and the J segment 3 bases; nucleotides outside the gene matches: 13. Germline values: CDR1 SGHRS, CDR2 YFSETQ. The CDR3 contains 15 residues. CDR3 sequence (DNA): TGCGCCAGCCGAAGGGGAGACAGGGTACACTACGAGCAGTACTTC. It encodes CASRRGDRVHYEQYF.

The chain carries TRBV5-8 and TRBJ2-5, with 10 positions matching TRBD1. The CDR3 length is 14 residues. The junction had 5 bases not matched to a gene; V was cut back by 5 bases and J by 4 bases. Germline values: CDR1 SGHTS, CDR2 YDEGEE. This chain's CDR3 is CASRRDRGGETQYF. CDR3 DNA: TGTGCCAGCAGGCGGGACAGGGGAGGAGAGACCCAGTACTTC.

The chain employs TRBV5-1 and TRBJ2-7; 7 bases fit TRBD1. Germline V lookup: CDR1 SGHRS, CDR2 YFSETQ. The CDR3 covers 13 residues. The ends lost 4 bases at V and 6 bases at J; junction bases unmatched: 7. The CDR3 spells CASSMTGPGEQYF. CDR3 nucleotides: TGCGCCAGCAGCATGACAGGGCCCGGCGAGCAGTACTTC.

This chain joins TRBV28 and TRBJ1-3; D is perhaps TRBD1 (5 bases). The CDR3 is 18 amino acids. Germline values: CDR1 MDHEN, CDR2 SYDVKM. V was cut by 5 bases and J by 0 bases, with 20 bases left in between. CDR3 residues: CASSPPSPQGSSGNTIYF. The CDR3, as DNA: TGTGCCAGCAGTCCCCCCTCCCCTCAGGGAAGCTCTGGAAACACCATATATTTT.

Here the CDR3 reads CASSFRNNQPQHF. CDR3 sequence (DNA): TGTGCCAGCAGCTTCCGAAACAATCAGCCCCAGCATTTT. This sequence joins TRBV7-8 and TRBJ1-5; D unresolved. The length of the CDR3 is 13 residues. Germline V gene lookup returns CDR1 SGHVS and CDR2 FQNEAQ. V lost 3 bases and J 3 bases, leaving 6 bases between the germline ends.

This chain connects TRBV5-6 to TRBJ1-1; TRBD1 matches at 11 bases. V lost 4 bases and J lost 3; bases outside the gene matches: 5. Germline lookup yields CDR1 SGHDT and CDR2 YYEEEE. This CDR3 comprises 15 residues. CDR3 sequence (DNA): TGTGCCAGCAGCATGGACAGGGGGCGGGACACTGAAGCTTTCTTT. Translating it yields CASSMDRGRDTEAFF.

V is TRBV28 and J is TRBJ2-1; 8 bases map to TRBD1. Trimming took 8 bases from V and 15 from J; bases not matched to a gene: 21. Germline lookup yields CDR1 MDHEN and CDR2 SYDVKM. This CDR3 is 15 amino acids long. The CDR3 reads CASRRSEQGALRGFF. DNA of the CDR3: TGTGCCAGCCGGCGGTCGGAGCAGGGGGCTCTTCGGGGGTTCTTC.

V usage is TRBV5-1 and J usage is TRBJ1-2; D gene unclear. The germline V gene encodes CDR1 SGHRS and CDR2 YFSETQ. With 4 bases removed from V and 8 bases from J, the gap between germline ends came to 15 bases. The CDR3 is 13 amino acids. CDR3 nucleotide sequence: TGCGCCAGCAGCCTGGACGCCGATGGGGGCTACACCTTC. It encodes CASSLDADGGYTF.